This T cell receptor (beta chain) was captured by sequencing in a study of shared clonotypes between healthy human individuals. Libraries were prepared by immunoSEQ multiplex PCR; TCRdb keeps only in-frame clonotypes and omits some of them. The profile covers a few million clones, with almost 96% appearing a single time and over 0.1% taken by the ten largest. Study-wide points: It was observed that roughly 5.5% of naive CD4 clonotypes were shared across a few donors. Few donors restricted represented genetic and exposure-history diversity.

As regards this clone: The antigen is unknown.

The TCR sequence derives from a man between 18 and 29 years old in good health. Material: naive CD4+ T cells sorted from blood. Stated subset: CD45RA+ positively selected.

The CDR3 coding sequence is TGTGCCAGCAGAGGGGACCGGGGGGGCCGGACCGGGGAGCTGTTTTTT. Translating it yields CASRGDRGGRTGELFF. The V and J genes are TRBV27 and TRBJ2-2; 8 positions agree with TRBD2. Looked up from germline, CDR1 is MNHEY and CDR2 is SMNVEV (reference sequence). The CDR3 sequence is 16 residues long. Trimming at V came to 6 bases and at J to 5 bases, leaving 11 bases not matched to a gene.